This TCR beta chain stems from a study of blood T cell repertoires in COVID-19. Looked up from germline, CDR1 is MNHNS and CDR2 is SASEGT. V lost 1 base to trimming and J lost 6 bases, with 9 bases between them. CDR3 size: 13 residues. Under the authors' procedure: Amplification of reference gene primers provided the estimated nucleated cell counts. Assay used: immunoSEQ multiplex PCR; TCRdb lists only in-frame clones, some missing. V and J calls and clone size are given by that table; D and trimming were obtained from the DNA. The profile shows tens of thousands of clones, around 82% of them singletons. This clone was detected only a few times.

This sequence was found in a man aged 80 or over with active or convalescent COVID-19. V gene TRBV6-1 combines with J gene TRBJ1-2; D is possibly TRBD1 (5 bases). The specimen sequenced was peripheral blood. CDR3 in amino acids: CASSEGPGHGYTF. The CDR3 DNA is TGTGCCAGCAGTGAAGGACCAGGGCATGGCTACACCTTC.